These T cell receptor beta chains were read from a single sample in a study of blood T cell repertoires in COVID-19. The table came from immunoSEQ multiplex PCR; TCRdb's copy has only in-frame clones and leaves some out. There are roughly 340,000 clones in the sample; 80% to 90% occur only once, and about 3% lies in the top ten. What was sequenced was peripheral blood. The receptors were sampled from a woman younger than 45 with COVID-19, enrolled during active disease. Each CDR3 is given with its conserved first and last residue. A D gene is named only where the DNA matches it firmly. The size of a clone is reported for some rows only, either as once, few or many, or as a class for expanded clones.

j_gene | d_gene | v_gene | abundance | CDR3aa | CDR3nt
TRBJ1-1 | TRBD1 | TRBV4-3 | - | CASSHHRGPAYEAFF | TGCGCCAGCAGCCACCACAGGGGGCCCGCTTATGAAGCTTTCTTT
TRBJ2-1 | TRBD2 | TRBV5-1 | few | CASSLVVAGGHNEQFF | TGCGCCAGCAGCTTGGTAGTAGCGGGGGGCCACAATGAGCAGTTCTTC
TRBJ2-5 | TRBD2 | TRBV2 | - | CASRGRTSGGAYQETQYF | TGTGCCAGCAGGGGGAGGACTAGCGGGGGGGCGTACCAAGAGACCCAGTACTTC
TRBJ1-2 | TRBD1 | TRBV5-6 | - | CASSFGTGSDGYTF | TGTGCCAGCAGCTTCGGGACAGGGTCTGATGGCTACACCTTC
TRBJ2-4 | TRBD2 | TRBV27 | once | CASRLAGREDIQYF | TGTGCCAGCAGACTAGCGGGACGGGAGGACATTCAGTACTTC
TRBJ1-5 | - | TRBV24-1 | - | CATSDLQESNQPQHF | TGTGCCACCAGTGATTTGCAAGAGAGCAATCAGCCCCAGCATTTT
TRBJ1-4 | TRBD1 | TRBV5-4 | - | CASSLRGQGEPNEKLFF | TGTGCCAGCAGCTTGCGTGGACAGGGCGAACCCAATGAAAAACTGTTTTTT
TRBJ2-3 | TRBD2 | TRBV27 | - | CASSPLGGSSGAATDTQYF | TGTGCCAGCAGTCCCTTAGGGGGTTCTAGCGGGGCCGCCACAGATACGCAGTATTTT
TRBJ2-5 | TRBD2 | TRBV5-1 | - | CASSLAGVETQYF | TGCGCCAGCAGCTTAGCGGGGGTGGAGACCCAGTACTTC
TRBJ2-5 | - | TRBV18 | - | CASSVLSTRQETQYF | TGTGCCAGCTCCGTACTCTCGACAAGACAAGAGACCCAGTACTTC
TRBJ1-5 | - | TRBV11-2 | - | CASSFGGGVGQPQHF | TGTGCCAGCAGCTTTGGCGGCGGGGTGGGACAGCCCCAGCATTTT
TRBJ2-3 | TRBD2 | TRBV11-3 | - | CASSPAGITDTQYF | TGTGCCAGCAGCCCAGCGGGAATCACAGATACGCAGTATTTT
TRBJ1-5 | - | TRBV7-2 | - | CASSLIPGLSGNQPQHF | TGTGCCAGCAGCCTAATACCGGGTCTCAGTGGTAATCAGCCCCAGCATTTT
TRBJ2-1 | TRBD2 | TRBV5-4 | - | CASRIAGEPYNEQFF | TGTGCCAGCAGGATAGCGGGAGAGCCCTACAATGAGCAGTTCTTC
TRBJ2-1 | TRBD1 | TRBV6-1 | - | CASSDGTGTLGEQFF | TGTGCCAGCAGTGACGGGACAGGGACACTAGGTGAGCAGTTCTTC
TRBJ2-2 | TRBD1 | TRBV5-1 | - | CASSLQGAVTGELFF | TGCGCCAGCAGCTTGCAGGGGGCTGTCACCGGGGAGCTGTTTTTT
TRBJ2-3 | - | TRBV6-2/TRBV6-3 | - | CASSKPPRGQFTDTQYF | TGTGCCAGCAGTAAACCACCCCGTGGACAGTTCACAGATACGCAGTATTTT
TRBJ1-5 | - | TRBV19 | - | CASSRPLGPGSNQPQHF | TGTGCCAGTAGTAGACCCTTGGGTCCGGGAAGCAATCAGCCCCAGCATTTT
TRBJ1-1 | TRBD1 | TRBV4-3 | few | CASSQDLRQGTAEAFF | TGCGCCAGCAGCCAAGATCTGAGACAGGGGACCGCTGAAGCTTTCTTT
TRBJ2-2 | - | TRBV25-1 | - | CATTRGNTGELFF | TGTGCCACTACAAGGGGGAACACCGGGGAGCTGTTTTTT
TRBJ2-5 | - | TRBV11-2 | - | CASTPRTEARTQYF | TGTGCCAGCACCCCGCGGACGGAGGCGAGGACCCAGTACTTC
TRBJ1-5 | - | TRBV6-2/TRBV6-3 | - | CASSLRRGAGPNNQPQHF | TGTGCCAGCAGCCTTCGACGCGGGGCAGGGCCAAACAATCAGCCCCAGCATTTT
TRBJ1-2 | - | TRBV27 | - | CASSLSEGYGYTF | TGTGCCAGCAGTTTGTCCGAGGGCTATGGCTACACCTTC
TRBJ2-7 | - | TRBV3-1/TRBV3-2 | - | CASSQDTGVTYEQYF | TGTGCCAGCAGCCAAGACACCGGGGTCACCTACGAGCAGTACTTC
TRBJ2-7 | - | TRBV7-9 | - | CASRDRLNYEQYF | TGTGCCAGCCGAGACAGACTTAACTACGAGCAGTACTTC